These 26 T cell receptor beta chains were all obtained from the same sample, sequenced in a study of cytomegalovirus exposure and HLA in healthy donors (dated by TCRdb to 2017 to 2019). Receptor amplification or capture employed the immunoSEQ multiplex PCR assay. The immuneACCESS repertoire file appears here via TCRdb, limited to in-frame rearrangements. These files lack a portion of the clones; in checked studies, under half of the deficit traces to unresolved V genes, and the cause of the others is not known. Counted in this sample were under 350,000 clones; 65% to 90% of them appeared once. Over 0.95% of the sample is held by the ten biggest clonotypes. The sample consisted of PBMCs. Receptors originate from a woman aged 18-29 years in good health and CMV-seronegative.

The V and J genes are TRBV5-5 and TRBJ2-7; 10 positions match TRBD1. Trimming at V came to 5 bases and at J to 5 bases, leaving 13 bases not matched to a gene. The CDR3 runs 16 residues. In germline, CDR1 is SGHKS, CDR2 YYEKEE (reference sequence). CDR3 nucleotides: TGTGCCAGCAGTAGTCCGGGACAGGGGACAAAAAACGAGCAGTACTTC. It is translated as CASSSPGQGTKNEQYF.

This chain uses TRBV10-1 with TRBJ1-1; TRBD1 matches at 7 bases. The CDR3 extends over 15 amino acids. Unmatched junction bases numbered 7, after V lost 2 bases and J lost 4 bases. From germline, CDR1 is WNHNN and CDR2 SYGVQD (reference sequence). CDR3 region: CASSEGTAHATEAFF. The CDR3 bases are TGCGCCAGCAGTGAGGGGACAGCGCATGCCACTGAAGCTTTCTTT.

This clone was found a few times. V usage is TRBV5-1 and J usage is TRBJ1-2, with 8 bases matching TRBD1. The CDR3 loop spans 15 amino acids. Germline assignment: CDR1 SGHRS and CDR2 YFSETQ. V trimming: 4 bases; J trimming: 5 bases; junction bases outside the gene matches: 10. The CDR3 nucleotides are TGCGCCAGCAGCCAAACCCAGGGGGCGCGGTATGGCTACACCTTC. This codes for CASSQTQGARYGYTF.

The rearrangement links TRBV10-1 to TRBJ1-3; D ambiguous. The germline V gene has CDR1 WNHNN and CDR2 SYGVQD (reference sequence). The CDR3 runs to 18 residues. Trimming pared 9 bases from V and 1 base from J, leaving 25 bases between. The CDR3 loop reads CARPTAGVMTQSGNTIYF. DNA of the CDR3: TGCGCCAGACCTACAGCCGGCGTAATGACCCAATCTGGAAACACCATATATTTT.

The CDR3 spells CASSPGQGFYEQYF. Here the CDR3 DNA reads TGTGCCAGTAGTCCGGGACAGGGGTTCTACGAGCAGTACTTC. The chain combines TRBV19 with TRBJ2-7; 10 bases fit TRBD1. Germline V gene sequence: CDR1 LNHDA, CDR2 SQIVND (reference sequence). The V gene end was trimmed by 5 bases and the J gene end by 3 bases; junction bases not matched to a gene: 4. This CDR3 is built from 14 residues.

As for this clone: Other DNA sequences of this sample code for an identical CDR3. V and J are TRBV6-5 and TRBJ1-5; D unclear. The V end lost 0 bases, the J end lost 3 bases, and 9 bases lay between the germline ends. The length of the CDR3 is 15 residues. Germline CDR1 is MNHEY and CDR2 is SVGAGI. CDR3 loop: CASSYSGGPNQPQHF. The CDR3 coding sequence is TGTGCCAGCAGTTACTCAGGCGGGCCCAATCAGCCCCAGCATTTT.

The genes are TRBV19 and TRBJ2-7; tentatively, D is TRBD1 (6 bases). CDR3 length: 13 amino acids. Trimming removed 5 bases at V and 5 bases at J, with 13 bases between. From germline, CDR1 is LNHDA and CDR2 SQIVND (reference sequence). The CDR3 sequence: CASSLGGINEQYF. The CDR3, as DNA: TGTGCCAGTAGTCTTGGGGGCATTAACGAGCAGTACTTC. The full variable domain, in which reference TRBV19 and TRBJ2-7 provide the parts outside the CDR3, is DGGITQSPKYLFRKEGQNVTLSCEQNLNHDAMYWYRQDPGQGLRLIYYSQIVNDFQKGDIAEGYSVSREKKESFPLTVTSAQKNPTAFYLCASSLGGINEQYFGPGTRLTVT.

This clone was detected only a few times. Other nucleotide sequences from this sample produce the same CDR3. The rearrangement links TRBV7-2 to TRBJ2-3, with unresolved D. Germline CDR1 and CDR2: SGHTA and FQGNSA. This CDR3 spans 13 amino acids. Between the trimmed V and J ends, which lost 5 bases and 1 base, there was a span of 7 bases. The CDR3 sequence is CASSPPGTDTQYF. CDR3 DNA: TGTGCCAGCAGCCCACCGGGCACAGATACGCAGTATTTT.

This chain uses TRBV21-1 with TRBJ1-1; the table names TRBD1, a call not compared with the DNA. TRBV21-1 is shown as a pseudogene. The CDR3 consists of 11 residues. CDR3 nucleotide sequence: TGTGCCAGCACCAAGGCGAAGGGGGCTTTCTTT. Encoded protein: CASTKAKGAFF.

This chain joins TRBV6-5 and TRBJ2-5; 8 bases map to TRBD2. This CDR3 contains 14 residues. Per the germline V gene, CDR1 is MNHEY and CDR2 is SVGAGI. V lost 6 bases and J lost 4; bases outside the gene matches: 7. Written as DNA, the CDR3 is TGTGCCAGCAGAGCCGGGACTAGTAGAGAGACCCAGTACTTC. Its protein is CASRAGTSRETQYF.

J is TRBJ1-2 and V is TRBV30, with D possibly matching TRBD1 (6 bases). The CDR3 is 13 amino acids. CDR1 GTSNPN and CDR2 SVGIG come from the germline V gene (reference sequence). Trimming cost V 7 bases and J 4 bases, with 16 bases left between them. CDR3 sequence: CAFDLGGFYGYTF. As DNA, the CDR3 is TGTGCCTTCGACCTAGGGGGATTCTATGGCTACACCTTC.

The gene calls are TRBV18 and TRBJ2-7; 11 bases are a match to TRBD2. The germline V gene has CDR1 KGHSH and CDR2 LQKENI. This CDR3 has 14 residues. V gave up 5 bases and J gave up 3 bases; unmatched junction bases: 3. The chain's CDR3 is CASSSGTSGYEQYF. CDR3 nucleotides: TGTGCCAGCTCAAGTGGGACTAGCGGCTACGAGCAGTACTTC.

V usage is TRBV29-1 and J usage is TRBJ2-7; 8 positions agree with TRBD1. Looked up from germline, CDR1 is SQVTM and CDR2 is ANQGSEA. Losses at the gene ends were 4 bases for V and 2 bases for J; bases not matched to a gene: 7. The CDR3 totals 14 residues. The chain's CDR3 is CSVVGQGATYEQYF. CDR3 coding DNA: TGCAGCGTTGTCGGACAGGGAGCTACCTACGAGCAGTACTTC.

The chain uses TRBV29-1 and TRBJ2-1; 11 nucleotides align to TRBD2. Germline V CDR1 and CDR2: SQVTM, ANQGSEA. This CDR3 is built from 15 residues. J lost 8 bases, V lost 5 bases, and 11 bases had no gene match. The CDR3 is CSVRGTSGSGYEQFF. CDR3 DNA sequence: TGCAGCGTTAGGGGTACTAGCGGGAGTGGGTATGAGCAGTTCTTC.

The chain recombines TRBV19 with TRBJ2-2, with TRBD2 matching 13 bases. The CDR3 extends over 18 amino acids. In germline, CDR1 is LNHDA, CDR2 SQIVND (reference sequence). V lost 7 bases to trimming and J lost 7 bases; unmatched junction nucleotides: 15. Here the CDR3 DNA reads TGTGCCAGTACCTTACTAGCGGGAGGGACCTCTCGAGGCGGGGAGCTGTTTTTT. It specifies CASTLLAGGTSRGGELFF.

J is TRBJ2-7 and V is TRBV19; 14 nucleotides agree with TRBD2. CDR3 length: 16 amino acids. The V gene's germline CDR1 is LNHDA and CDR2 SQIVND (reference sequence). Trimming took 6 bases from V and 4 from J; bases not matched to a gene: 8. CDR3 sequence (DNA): TGTGCCAGTAGGTCGGGACTAGCGGGAGATCAGTACGAGCAGTACTTC. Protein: CASRSGLAGDQYEQYF.

CDR3: CASSIVARRNYGYTF. The CDR3, as DNA: TGTGCCAGTAGTATAGTAGCACGGAGGAACTATGGCTACACCTTC. The V gene is TRBV19, the J gene TRBJ1-2, with D unresolved. V lost 1 base and J 2 bases, leaving 11 bases between the germline ends. CDR1 is LNHDA and CDR2 is SQIVND in the germline V gene (reference sequence). The CDR3 extends over 15 amino acids. The complete variable domain, with remaining parts taken from reference TRBV19 and TRBJ1-2, reads DGGITQSPKYLFRKEGQNVTLSCEQNLNHDAMYWYRQDPGQGLRLIYYSQIVNDFQKGDIAEGYSVSREKKESFPLTVTSAQKNPTAFYLCASSIVARRNYGYTFGSGTRLTVV.

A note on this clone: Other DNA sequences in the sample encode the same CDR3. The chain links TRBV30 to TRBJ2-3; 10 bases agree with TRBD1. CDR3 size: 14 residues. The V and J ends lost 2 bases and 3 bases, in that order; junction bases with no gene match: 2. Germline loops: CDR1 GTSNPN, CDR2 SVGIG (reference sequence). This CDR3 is CAWSRTGGTDTQYF. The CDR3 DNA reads TGTGCCTGGAGTAGGACAGGGGGGACAGATACGCAGTATTTT.

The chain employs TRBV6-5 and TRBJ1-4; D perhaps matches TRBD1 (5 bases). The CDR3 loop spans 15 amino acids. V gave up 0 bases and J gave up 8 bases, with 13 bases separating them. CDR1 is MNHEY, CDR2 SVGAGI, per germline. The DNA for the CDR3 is TGTGCCAGCAGTTACTCGCGGGGCTTCGGGGAAAAACTGTTTTTT. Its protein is CASSYSRGFGEKLFF.

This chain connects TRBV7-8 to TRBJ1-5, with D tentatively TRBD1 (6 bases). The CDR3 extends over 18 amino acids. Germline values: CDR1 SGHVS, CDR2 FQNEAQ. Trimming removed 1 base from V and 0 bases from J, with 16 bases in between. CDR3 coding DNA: TGTGCCAGCAGCTTAGTTCGGGCAGGGGCGTATAGCAATCAGCCCCAGCATTTT. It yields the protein CASSLVRAGAYSNQPQHF.

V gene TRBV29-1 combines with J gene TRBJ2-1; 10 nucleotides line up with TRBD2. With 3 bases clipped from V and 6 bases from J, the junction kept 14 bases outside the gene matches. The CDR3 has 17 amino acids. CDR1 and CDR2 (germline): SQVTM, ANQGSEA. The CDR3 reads CSVDPFKTSGIVNEQFF. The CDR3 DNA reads TGCAGCGTTGACCCGTTCAAAACTAGCGGGATAGTCAATGAGCAGTTCTTC.

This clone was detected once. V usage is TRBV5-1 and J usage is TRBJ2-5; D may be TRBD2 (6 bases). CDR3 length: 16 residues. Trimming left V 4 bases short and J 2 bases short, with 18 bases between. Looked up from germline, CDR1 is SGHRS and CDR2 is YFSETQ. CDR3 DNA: TGCGCCAGCAGCCCGGACGGGGATGCGGGGCAAGAGACCCAGTACTTC. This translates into CASSPDGDAGQETQYF.

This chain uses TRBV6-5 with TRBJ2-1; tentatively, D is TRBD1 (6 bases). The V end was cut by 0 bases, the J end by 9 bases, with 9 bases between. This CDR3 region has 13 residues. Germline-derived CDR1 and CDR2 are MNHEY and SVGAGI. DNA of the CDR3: TGTGCCAGCAGTTACTCACAGGGCATTGAGCAGTTCTTC. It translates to CASSYSQGIEQFF.

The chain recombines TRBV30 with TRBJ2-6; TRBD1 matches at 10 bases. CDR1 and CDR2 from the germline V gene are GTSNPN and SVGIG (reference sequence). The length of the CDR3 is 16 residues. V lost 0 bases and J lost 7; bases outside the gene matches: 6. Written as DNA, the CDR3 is TGTGCCTGGAGTGTATTTGGGACAGGGGAAGCCAACGTCCTGACTTTC. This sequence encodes CAWSVFGTGEANVLTF. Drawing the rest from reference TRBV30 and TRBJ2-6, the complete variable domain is SQTIHQWPATLVQPVGSPLSLECTVEGTSNPNLYWYRQAAGRGLQLLFYSVGIGQISSEVPQNLSASRPQDRQFILSSKKLLLSDSGFYLCAWSVFGTGEANVLTFGAGSRLTVL.

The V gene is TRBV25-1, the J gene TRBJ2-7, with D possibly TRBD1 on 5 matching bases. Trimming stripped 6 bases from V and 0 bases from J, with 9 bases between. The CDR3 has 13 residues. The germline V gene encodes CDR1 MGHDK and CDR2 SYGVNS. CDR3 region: CASRTEDSYEQYF. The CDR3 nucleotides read TGTGCCAGCAGGACAGAGGACTCCTACGAGCAGTACTTC.

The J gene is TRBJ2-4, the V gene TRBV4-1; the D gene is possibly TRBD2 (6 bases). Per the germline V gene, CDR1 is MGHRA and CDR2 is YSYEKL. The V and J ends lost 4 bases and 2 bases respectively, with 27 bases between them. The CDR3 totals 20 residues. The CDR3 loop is CASSPDPKGRAGEPKNIQYF. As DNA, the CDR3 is TGCGCCAGCAGCCCAGATCCGAAGGGCCGAGCGGGCGAGCCCAAAAACATTCAGTACTTC.